This TCR beta chain is drawn from a study of human T cells and chemical hapten exposure. Study overall: Alopecia areata, totalis or universalis was found in mostly female patients. Overall study results and limits: With DPC sensitization, TCRs exceeding 1 in 1000 frequency showed no change. Compared to controls, expanded TCRs made significantly more large clusters of similar CDR3s.

Germline CDR1 SGHTA, CDR2 FQGTGA. This CDR3 is 15 amino acids long. The ends lost 5 bases at V and 5 bases at J; junction bases unmatched: 10. TCRdb ran MiXCR on the RACE reads and lists one entry per CDR3 protein. This table holds fewer than 300,000 distinct CDR3 sequences, around 7.7% found once. Time point in this sample: pre-sensitization, week 0. The treatment denotes: therapeutic diphenylcyclopropenone sensitization with weekly scalp DPC. Those who donated were patients with alopecia, 18 to 70 years of age, and suitable for DPC. The sample holds a few counts of this clonotype. Its specificity is unknown.

The rearrangement uses TRBV7-3 and TRBJ1-1; TRBD1 matches 8 bases. The source of this sequence is a man in his late teens or twenties with alopecia areata. Some clones in this sample may be carry-over from other donors' samples. The source was whole blood, collected in connection with sensitization to the hapten diphenylcyclopropenone (DPC). CDR3 in amino acids: CASSKETGELTEAFF. CDR3 bases: TGTGCCAGCAGCAAAGAGACAGGGGAATTGACTGAAGCTTTCTTT.